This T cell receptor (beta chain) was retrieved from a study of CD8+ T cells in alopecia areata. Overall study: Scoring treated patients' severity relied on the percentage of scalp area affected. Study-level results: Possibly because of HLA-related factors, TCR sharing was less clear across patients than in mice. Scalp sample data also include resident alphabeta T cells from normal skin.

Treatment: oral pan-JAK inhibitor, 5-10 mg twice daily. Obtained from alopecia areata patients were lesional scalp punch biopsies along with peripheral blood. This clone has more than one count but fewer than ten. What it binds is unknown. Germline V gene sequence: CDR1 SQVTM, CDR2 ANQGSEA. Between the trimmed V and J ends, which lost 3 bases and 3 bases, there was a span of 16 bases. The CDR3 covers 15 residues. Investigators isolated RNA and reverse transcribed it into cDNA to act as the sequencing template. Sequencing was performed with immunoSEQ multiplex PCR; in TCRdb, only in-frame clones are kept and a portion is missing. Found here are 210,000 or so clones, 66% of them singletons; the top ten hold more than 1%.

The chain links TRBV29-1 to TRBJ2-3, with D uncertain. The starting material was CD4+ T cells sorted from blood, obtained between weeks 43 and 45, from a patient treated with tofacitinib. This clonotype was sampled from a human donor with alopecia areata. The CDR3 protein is CSVDDGKSPTDTQYF. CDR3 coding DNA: TGCAGCGTTGACGACGGTAAATCTCCAACAGATACGCAGTATTTT.